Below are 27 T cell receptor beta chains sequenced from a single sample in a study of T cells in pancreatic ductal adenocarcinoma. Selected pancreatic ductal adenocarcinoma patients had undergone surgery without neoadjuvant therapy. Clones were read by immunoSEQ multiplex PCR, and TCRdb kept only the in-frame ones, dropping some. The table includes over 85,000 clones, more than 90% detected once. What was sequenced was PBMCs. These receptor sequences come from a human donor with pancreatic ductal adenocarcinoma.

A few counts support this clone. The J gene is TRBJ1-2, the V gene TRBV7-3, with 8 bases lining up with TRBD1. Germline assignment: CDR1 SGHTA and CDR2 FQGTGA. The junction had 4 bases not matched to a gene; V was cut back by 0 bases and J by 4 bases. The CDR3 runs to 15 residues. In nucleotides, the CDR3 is TGTGCCAGCAGCTTAACCCGGACAGGGACCTATGGCTACACCTTC. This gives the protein CASSLTRTGTYGYTF.

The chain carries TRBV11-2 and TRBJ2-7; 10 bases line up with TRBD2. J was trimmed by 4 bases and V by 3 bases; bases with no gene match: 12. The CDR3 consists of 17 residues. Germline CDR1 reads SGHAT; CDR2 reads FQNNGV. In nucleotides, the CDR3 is TGTGCCAGCAGCTTTTTGATTCAAGCGGGAGGGCCTTACGAGCAGTACTTC. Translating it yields CASSFLIQAGGPYEQYF. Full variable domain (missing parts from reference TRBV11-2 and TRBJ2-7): EAGVAQSPRYKIIEKRQSVAFWCNPISGHATLYWYQQILGQGPKLLIQFQNNGVVDDSQLPKDRFSAERLKGVDSTLKIQPAKLEDSAVYLCASSFLIQAGGPYEQYFGPGTRLTVT.

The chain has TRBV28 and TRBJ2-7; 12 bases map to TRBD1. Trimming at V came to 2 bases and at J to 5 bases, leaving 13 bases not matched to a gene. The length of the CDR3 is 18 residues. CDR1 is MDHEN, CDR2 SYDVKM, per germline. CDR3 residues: CASSLEGTGGVTSHEQYF. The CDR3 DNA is TGTGCCAGCAGTTTAGAGGGGACAGGGGGCGTTACTTCCCACGAGCAGTACTTC.

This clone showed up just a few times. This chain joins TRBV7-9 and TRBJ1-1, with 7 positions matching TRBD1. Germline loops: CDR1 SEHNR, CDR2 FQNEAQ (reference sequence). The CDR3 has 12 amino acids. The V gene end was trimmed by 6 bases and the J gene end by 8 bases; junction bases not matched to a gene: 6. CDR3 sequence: CASSPDRVEAFF. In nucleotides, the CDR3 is TGTGCCAGCAGTCCCGACAGGGTGGAAGCTTTCTTT.

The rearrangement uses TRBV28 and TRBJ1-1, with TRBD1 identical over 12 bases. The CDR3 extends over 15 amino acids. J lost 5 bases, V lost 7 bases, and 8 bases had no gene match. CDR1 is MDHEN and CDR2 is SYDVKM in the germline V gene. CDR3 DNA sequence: TGTGCCAGCACACCGGGACAGGGGGCTGAGACTGAAGCTTTCTTT. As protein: CASTPGQGAETEAFF.

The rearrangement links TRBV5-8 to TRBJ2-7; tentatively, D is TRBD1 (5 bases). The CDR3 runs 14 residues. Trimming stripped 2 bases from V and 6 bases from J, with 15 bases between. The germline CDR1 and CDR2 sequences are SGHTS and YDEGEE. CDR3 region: CASSFRLDSLEQYF. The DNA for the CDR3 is TGTGCCAGCAGCTTCCGCCTTGACAGTCTCGAGCAGTACTTC.

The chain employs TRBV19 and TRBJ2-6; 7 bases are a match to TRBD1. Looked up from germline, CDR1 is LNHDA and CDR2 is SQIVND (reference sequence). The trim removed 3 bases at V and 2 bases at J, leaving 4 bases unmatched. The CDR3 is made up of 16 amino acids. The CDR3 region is CASSMTTGAGANVLTF. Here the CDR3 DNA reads TGTGCCAGTAGTATGACTACAGGGGCTGGGGCCAACGTCCTGACTTTC.

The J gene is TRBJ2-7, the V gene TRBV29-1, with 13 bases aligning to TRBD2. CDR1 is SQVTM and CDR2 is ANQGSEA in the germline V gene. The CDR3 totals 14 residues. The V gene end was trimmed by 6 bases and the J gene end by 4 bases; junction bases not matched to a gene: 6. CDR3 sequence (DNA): TGCAGCGTGGCCGGACTAGCGGGAGTGTACGAGCAGTACTTC. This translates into CSVAGLAGVYEQYF.

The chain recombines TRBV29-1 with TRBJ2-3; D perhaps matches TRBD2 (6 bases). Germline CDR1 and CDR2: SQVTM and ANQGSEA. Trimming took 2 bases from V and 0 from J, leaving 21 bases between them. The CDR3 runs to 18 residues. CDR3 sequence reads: CSVEKLGAWGTSTDTQYF. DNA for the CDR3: TGCAGCGTTGAAAAGTTGGGAGCGTGGGGGACTAGCACAGATACGCAGTATTTT.

CDR3 sequence: CASSPSHQETQYF. CDR3 nucleotides: TGTGCCAGCTCCCCGAGCCACCAAGAGACCCAGTACTTC. The V gene is TRBV18, the J gene TRBJ2-5; D is undetermined. V lost 6 bases, J lost 0 bases, and 8 bases lay in between. Per germline, CDR1 KGHSH and CDR2 LQKENI. The CDR3 sequence is 13 residues long.

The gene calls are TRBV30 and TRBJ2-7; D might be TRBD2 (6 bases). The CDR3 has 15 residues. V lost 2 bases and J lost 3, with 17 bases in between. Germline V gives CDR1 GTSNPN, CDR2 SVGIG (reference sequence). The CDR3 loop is CAWSSRRGANYEQYF. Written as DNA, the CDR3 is TGTGCCTGGAGTTCAAGGAGGGGAGCGAACTACGAGCAGTACTTC.

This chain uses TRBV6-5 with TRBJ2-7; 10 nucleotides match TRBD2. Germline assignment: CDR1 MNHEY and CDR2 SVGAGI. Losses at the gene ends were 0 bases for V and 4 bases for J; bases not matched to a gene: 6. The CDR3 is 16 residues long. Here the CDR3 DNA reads TGTGCCAGCAGTTACTCTCGGCCAGCGGGAGGGTACGAGCAGTACTTC. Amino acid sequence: CASSYSRPAGGYEQYF.

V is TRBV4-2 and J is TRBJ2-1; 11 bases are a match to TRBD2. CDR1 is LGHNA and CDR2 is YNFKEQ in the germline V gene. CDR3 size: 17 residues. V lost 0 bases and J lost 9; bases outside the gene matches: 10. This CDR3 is CASSQDLAGGPGSEQFF. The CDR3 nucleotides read TGTGCCAGCAGCCAAGATCTAGCGGGAGGCCCGGGGAGTGAGCAGTTCTTC.

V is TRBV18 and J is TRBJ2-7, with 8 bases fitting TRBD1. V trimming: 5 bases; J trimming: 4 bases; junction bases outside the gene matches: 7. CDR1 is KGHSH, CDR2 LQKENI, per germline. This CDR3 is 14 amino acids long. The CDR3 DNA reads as TGTGCCAGCTCATTGTCCCAGGGGGCGTACGAGCAGTACTTC. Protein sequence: CASSLSQGAYEQYF.

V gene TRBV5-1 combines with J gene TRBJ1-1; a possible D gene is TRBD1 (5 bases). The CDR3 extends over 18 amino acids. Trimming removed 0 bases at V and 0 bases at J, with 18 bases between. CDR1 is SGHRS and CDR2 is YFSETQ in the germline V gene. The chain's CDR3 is CASSLGGHSGTMNTEAFF. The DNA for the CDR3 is TGCGCCAGCAGCTTGGGAGGTCACTCAGGGACTATGAACACTGAAGCTTTCTTT.

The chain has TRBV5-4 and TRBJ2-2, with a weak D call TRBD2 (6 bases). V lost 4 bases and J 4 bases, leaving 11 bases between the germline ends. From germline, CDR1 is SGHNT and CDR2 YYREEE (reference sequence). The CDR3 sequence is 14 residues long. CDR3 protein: CASSGKAGTGELFF. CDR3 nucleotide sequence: TGTGCCAGCAGCGGAAAAGCGGGCACCGGGGAGCTGTTTTTT.

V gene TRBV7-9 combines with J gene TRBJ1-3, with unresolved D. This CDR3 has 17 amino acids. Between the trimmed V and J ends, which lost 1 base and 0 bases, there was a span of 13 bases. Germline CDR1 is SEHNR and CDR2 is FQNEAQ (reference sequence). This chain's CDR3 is CASSLELLQISGNTIYF. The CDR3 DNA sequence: TGTGCCAGCAGCTTAGAGCTATTACAGATCTCTGGAAACACCATATATTTT.

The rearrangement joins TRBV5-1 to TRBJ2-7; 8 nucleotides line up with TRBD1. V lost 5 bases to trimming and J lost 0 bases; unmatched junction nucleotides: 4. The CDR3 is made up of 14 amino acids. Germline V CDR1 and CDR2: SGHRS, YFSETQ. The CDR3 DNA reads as TGCGCCAGCAGGGGACAGGCCGACTCCTACGAGCAGTACTTC. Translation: CASRGQADSYEQYF. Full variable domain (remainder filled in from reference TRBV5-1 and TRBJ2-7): KAGVTQTPRYLIKTRGQQVTLSCSPISGHRSVSWYQQTPGQGLQFLFEYFSETQRNKGNFPGRFSGRQFSNSRSEMNVSTLELGDSALYLCASRGQADSYEQYFGPGTRLTVT.

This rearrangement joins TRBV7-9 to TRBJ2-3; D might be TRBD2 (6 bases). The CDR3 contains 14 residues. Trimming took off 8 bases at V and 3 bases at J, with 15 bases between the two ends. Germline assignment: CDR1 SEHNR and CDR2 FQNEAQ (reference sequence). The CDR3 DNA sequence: TGTGCCAGCGGGAGGCAGGAGGGTACAGATACGCAGTATTTT. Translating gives CASGRQEGTDTQYF.

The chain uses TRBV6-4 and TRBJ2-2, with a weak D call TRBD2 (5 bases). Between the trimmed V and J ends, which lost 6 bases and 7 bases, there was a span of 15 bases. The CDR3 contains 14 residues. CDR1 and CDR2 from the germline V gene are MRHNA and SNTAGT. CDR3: CASSRTPSGGELFF. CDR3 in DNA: TGTGCCAGCAGCAGGACTCCTAGTGGCGGGGAGCTGTTTTTT.

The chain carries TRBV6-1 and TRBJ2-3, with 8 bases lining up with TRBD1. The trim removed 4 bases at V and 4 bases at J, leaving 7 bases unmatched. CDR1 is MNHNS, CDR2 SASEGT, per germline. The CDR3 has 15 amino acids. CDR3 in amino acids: CASSVHRGMSDTQYF. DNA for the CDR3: TGTGCCAGCAGTGTCCACAGGGGGATGTCAGATACGCAGTATTTT.

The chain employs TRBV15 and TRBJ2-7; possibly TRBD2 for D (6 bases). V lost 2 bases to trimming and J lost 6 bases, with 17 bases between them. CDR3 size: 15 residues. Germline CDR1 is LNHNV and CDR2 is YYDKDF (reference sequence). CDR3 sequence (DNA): TGTGCCACCAGCAGATTGACAGCGGGTCTGGCCGAGCAGTACTTC. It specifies CATSRLTAGLAEQYF.

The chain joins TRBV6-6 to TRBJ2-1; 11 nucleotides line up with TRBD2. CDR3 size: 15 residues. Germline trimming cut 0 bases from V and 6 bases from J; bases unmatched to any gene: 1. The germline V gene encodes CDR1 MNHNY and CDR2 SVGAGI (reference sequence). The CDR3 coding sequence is TGTGCCAGCAGTTACTCGACTAGCGGGACCAATGAGCAGTTCTTC. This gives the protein CASSYSTSGTNEQFF.

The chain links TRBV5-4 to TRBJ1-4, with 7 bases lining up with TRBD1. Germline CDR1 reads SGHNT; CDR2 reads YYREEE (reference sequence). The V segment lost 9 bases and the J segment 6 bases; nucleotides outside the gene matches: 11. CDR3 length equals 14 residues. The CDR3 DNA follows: TGTGCCACTCCAACCGTTACAGGGGATGAAAAACTGTTTTTT. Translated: CATPTVTGDEKLFF.

CDR3 sequence: CASSPPPPSGNYEQYF. In DNA form, the CDR3 reads TGTGCCAGCTCACCCCCCCCGCCGTCCGGGAACTACGAGCAGTACTTC. The chain recombines TRBV18 with TRBJ2-7, with D possibly matching TRBD2 (5 bases). Germline assignment: CDR1 KGHSH and CDR2 LQKENI. The ends were cut back, 3 bases at V and 3 bases at J, with 18 bases in the middle. The CDR3 runs to 16 residues.

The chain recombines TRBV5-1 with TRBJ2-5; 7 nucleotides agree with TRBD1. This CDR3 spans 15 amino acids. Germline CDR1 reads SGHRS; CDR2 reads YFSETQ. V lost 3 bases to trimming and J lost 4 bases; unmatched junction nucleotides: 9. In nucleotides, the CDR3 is TGCGCCAGCAGCTGGGACAGCGCCCGGTCAGAGACCCAGTACTTC. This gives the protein CASSWDSARSETQYF.

The CDR3 protein is CASTRGTPSGLNEQFF. The CDR3 DNA reads TGTGCCAGTACCCGGGGGACTCCTAGCGGACTGAATGAGCAGTTCTTC. The genes are TRBV19 and TRBJ2-1, with 7 bases identical to TRBD2. In germline, CDR1 is LNHDA, CDR2 SQIVND (reference sequence). The CDR3 extends over 16 amino acids. V shed 7 bases and J 7 bases; nucleotides not matched to a gene: 16.